A single sample gave rise to the 3 T cell receptor beta chains below, sequenced in a study of blood T cell repertoires in COVID-19. TCRdb's copy holds only in-frame clones and misses some; the assay was immunoSEQ multiplex PCR. The sample yields a few hundred thousand clones, roughly 90% seen once. The sequencing sample was made of PBMCs or T cells enriched from blood (not recorded which). The receptors shown here come from a woman aged 30 to 39 who had recovered from COVID-19.

This CDR3 is CASRRWTGPSNQPQHF. CDR3 DNA: TGTGCCAGCAGGAGATGGACAGGGCCGAGCAATCAGCCCCAGCATTTT. This sequence joins TRBV28 and TRBJ1-5, with 8 bases that match TRBD1. The CDR3 is 16 residues long. Germline V lookup: CDR1 MDHEN, CDR2 SYDVKM. The J segment lost 1 base and the V segment lost 6 bases, leaving 8 bases of the junction unmatched.

This rearrangement joins TRBV7-8 to TRBJ2-3; 13 positions agree with TRBD2. The CDR3 consists of 16 residues. Germline V gene data show CDR1 as SGHVS and CDR2 as FQNEAQ. The junction had 6 bases not matched to a gene; V was cut back by 5 bases and J by 4 bases. The CDR3 DNA is TGTGCCAGCAGCAATGGACTAGCGGGGGCTGCAGATACGCAGTATTTT. Encoded protein: CASSNGLAGAADTQYF. Using reference TRBV7-8 and TRBJ2-3 for the parts outside the CDR3, the full variable domain is GAGVSQSPRYKVAKRGQDVALRCDPISGHVSLFWYQQALGQGPEFLTYFQNEAQLDKSGLPSDRFFAERPEGSVSTLKIQRTQQEDSAVYLCASSNGLAGAADTQYFGPGTRLTVL.

J is TRBJ2-7 and V is TRBV19, with 10 nucleotides matching TRBD1. The CDR3 spans 14 residues. The V gene end was trimmed by 4 bases and the J gene end by 7 bases; junction bases not matched to a gene: 7. CDR1 is LNHDA and CDR2 is SQIVND in the germline V gene (reference sequence). CDR3 sequence: CASSRDRGVGEQYF. CDR3 sequence (DNA): TGTGCCAGTAGTAGGGACAGGGGTGTAGGGGAGCAGTACTTC.